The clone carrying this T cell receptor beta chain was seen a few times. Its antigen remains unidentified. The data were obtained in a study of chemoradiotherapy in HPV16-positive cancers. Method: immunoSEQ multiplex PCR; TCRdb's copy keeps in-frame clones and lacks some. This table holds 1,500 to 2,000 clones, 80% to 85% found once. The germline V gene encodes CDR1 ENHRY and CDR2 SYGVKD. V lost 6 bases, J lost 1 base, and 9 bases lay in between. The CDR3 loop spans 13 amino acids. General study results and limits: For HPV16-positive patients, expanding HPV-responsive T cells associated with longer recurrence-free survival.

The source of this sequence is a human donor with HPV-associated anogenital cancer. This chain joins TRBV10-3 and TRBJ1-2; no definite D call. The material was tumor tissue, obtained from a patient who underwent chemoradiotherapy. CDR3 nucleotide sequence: TGTGCCATCAGCTCGGACGGTAACTATGGCTACACCTTC. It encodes CAISSDGNYGYTF.